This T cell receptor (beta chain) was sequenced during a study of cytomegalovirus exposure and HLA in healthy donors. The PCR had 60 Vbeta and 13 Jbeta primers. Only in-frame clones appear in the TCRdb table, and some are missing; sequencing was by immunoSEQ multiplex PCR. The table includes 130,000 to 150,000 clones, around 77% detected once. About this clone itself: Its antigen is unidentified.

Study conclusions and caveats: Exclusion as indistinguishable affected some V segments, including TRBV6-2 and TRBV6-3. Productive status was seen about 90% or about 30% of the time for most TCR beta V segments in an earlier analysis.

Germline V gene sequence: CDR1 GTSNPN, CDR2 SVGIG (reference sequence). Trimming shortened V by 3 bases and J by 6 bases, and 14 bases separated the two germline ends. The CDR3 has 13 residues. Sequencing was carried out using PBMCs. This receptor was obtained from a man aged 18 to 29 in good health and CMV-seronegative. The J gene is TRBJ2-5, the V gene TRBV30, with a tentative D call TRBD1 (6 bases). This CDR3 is CAWSTGIRKTQYF. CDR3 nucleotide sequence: TGTGCCTGGAGCACAGGGATTAGAAAGACCCAGTACTTC.